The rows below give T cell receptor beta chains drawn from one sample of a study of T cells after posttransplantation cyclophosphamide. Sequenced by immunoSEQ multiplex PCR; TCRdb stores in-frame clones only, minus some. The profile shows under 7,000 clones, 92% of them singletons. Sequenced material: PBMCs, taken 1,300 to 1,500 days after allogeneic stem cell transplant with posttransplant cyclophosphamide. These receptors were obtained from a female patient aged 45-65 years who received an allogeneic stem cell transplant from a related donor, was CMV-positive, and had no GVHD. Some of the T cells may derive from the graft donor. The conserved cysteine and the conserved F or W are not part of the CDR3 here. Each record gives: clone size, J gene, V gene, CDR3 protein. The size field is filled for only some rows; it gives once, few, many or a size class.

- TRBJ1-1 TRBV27 ASSQGGEAF
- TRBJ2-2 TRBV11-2 ASSLARTSGRSGELF
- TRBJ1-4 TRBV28 ASSDRNRLLVDNEKLF
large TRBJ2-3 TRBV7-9 ASSLVSSTDTQY
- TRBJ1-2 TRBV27 ASSSWGLNYGYT
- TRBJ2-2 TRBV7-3 ASSLTRGTGELF
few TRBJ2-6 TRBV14 ASSLLGLVLT
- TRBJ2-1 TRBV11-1 ASSLNRVHNEQF
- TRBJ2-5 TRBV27 ASSLRQGGETQY
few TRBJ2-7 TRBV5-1 ASSSLAGGTYEQY
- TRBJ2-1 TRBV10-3 AISGRAGDNEQF
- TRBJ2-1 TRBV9 ASSVGAQRRNEQF
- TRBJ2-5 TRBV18 ASSPSGGFQETQY
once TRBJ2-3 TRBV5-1 ASSFAGARADTQY
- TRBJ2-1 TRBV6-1 ASSAAALAGNNEQF
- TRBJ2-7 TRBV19 ASSTRGASSYEQY
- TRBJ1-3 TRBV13 ASSLGDREGNTIY
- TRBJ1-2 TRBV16 ASSQSAESGYT
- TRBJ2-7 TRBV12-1 ASSFRGSASTYEQY
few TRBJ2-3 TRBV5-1 ASSLELGRQGY
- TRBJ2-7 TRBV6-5 ASRRTGHSYEQY
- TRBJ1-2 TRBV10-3 AIREGDYGYT
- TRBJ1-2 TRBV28 ASGNPGQGNGYT
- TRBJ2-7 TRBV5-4 ASSNGQALSYEQY
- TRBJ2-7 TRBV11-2 ASSSRDSLAYEQY
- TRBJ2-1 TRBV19 ASNQDRGSYNEQF
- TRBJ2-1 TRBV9 ASSVAASSYNEQF
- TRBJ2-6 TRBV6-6 ASSGTGQSGANVLT
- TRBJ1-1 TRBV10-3 AISESIGGDTEAF
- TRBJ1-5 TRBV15 ATSSSKFGDVGGPQH
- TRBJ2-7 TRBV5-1 ASSSVWAGGNEQY
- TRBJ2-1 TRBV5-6 ASSLQGDEQF
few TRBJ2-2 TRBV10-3 AISPAGLALNTGELF
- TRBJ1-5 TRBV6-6 ASSYGGLQPQH
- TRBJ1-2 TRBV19 ASSPTLAYGYT
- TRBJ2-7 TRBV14 ASSRQGRGPYEQY
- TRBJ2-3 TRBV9 ASSVGRYSTDTQY
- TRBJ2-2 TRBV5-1 ASSSASGVTNTGELF
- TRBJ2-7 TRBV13 ASSLRTRSSGNYEQY
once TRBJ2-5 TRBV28 ASSHPAGREETQY
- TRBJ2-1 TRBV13 ASSNWGGYNEQF
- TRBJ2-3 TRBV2 ASSEELSQY
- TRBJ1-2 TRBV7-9 ASSSTGYGYT
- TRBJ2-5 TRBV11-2 ASSLDRTQETQY
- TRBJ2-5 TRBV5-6 ASRPTGGQETQY
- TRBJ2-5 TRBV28 ASSIYQETQY
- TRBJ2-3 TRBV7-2 ASSFGDTQY
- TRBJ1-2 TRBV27 ASSGQGAGYGYT
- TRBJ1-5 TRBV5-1 ASSPQSNQPQH
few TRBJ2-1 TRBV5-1 ASSLVGGAGALLNEQF
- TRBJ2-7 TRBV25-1 ASSEWRDRADEQY